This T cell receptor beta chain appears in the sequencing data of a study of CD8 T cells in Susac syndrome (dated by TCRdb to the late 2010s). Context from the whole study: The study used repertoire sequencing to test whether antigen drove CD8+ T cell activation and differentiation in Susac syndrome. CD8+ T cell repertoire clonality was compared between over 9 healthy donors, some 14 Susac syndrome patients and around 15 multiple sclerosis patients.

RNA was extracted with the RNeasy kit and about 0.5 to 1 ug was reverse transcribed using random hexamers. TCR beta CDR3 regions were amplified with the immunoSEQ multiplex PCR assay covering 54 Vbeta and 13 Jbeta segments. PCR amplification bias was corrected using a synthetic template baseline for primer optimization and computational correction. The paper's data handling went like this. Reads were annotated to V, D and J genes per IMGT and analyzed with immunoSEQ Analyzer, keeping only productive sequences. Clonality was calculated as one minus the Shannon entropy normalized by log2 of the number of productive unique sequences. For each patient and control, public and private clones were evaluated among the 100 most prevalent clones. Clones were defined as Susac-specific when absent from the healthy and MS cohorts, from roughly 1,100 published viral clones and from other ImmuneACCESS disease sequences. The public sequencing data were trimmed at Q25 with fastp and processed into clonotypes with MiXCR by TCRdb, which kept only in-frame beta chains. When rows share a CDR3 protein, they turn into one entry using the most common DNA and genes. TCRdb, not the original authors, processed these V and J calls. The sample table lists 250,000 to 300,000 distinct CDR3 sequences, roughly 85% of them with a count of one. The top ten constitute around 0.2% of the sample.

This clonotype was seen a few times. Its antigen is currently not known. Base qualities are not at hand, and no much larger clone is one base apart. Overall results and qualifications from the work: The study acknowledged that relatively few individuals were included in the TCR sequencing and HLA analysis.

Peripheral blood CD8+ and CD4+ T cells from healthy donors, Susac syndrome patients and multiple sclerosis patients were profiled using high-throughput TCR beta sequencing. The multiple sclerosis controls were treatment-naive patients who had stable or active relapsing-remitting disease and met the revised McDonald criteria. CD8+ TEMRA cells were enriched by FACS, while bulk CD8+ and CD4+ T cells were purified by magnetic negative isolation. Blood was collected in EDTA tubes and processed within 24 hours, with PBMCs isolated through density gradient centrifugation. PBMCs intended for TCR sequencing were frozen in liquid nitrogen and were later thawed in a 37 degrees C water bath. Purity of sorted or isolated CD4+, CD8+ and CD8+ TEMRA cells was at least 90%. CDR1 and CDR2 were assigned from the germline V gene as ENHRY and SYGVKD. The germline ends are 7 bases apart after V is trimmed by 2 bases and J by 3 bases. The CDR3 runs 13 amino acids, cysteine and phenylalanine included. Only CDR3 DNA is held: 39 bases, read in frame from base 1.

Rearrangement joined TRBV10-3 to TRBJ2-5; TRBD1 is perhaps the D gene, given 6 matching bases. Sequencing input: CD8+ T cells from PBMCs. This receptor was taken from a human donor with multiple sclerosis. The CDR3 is CAISEAGEETQYF. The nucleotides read TGTGCCATCAGTGAGGCAGGGGAAGAGACCCAGTACTTC.